This TCR beta chain derives from a study of T cells in Graves' hyperthyroidism and ophthalmopathy. For this clonotype: The antigen is undetermined.

Patients aged 18 to 65 had newly diagnosed hyperthyroidism that had lasted under 2 months. Overall study results and limits: Model predictions of ophthalmopathy came a median approximately 6.8 months before onset. Separating ophthalmopathy from stable hyperthyroidism was achieved by a 13 V-J model.

TCR beta CDR3 region amplification was performed from RNA transcripts. The HTBI primer set served for first-round RT-PCR of the TCR CDR3. TCRdb redid the calling of the multiplex PCR reads with MiXCR, one entry per CDR3 protein. The repertoire consists of more than 300,000 distinct CDR3 sequences, with roughly 13% occurring once and the leading ten covering about 26%. Sequenced: blood. This receptor was taken from a woman in her 30s with Graves' hyperthyroidism.

The CDR3 bases are TGTGCCAGTTCAGGCACAGGGGGAAATTCACCCCTCCACTTT. This codes for CASSGTGGNSPLHF. The chain employs TRBV19 and TRBJ1-6; TRBD1 matches 8 bases. CDR3 length: 14 residues. The J segment lost 7 bases and the V segment lost 8 bases, leaving 7 bases of the junction unmatched. CDR1 LNHDA and CDR2 SQIVND come from the germline V gene (reference sequence).